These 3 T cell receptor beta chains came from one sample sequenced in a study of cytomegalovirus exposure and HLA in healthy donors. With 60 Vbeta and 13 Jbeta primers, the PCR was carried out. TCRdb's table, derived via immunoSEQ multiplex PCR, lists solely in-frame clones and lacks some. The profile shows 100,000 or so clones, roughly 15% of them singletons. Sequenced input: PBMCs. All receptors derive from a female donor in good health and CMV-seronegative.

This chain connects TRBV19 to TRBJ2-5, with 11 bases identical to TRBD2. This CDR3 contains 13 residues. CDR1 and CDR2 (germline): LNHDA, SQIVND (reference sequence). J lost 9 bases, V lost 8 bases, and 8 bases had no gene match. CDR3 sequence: CASGTSGAPAQYF. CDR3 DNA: TGTGCCAGTGGGACTAGCGGAGCCCCGGCCCAGTACTTC.

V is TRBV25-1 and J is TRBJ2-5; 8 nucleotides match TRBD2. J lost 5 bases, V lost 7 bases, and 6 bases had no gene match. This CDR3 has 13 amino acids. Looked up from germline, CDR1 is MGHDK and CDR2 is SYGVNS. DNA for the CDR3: TGTGCCAGCACGTACGGACTAGCCGAGACCCAGTACTTC. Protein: CASTYGLAETQYF.

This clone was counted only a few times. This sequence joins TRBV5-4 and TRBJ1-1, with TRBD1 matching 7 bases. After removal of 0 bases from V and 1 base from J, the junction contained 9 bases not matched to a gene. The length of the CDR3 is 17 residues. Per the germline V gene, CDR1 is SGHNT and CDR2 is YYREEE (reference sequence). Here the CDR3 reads CASSLDRGRPGNTEAFF. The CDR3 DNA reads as TGTGCCAGCAGCTTGGATAGGGGGCGTCCAGGGAACACTGAAGCTTTCTTT.